Below, one T cell receptor (beta chain) is given with its context. Its specificity is unknown. This record belongs to a study of shared clonotypes between healthy human individuals. Broader study findings: Approximately 4.6% of naive CD4 clonotypes were shared across several donors.

The protocol was immunoSEQ multiplex PCR, while the TCRdb copy is restricted to in-frame clones and leaves out a portion. Among about 680,000 clones, less than 80% were seen once, and the ten largest hold around 2%. Germline-derived CDR1 and CDR2 are LNHNV and YYDKDF (reference sequence). J was trimmed by 5 bases and V by 3 bases; bases with no gene match: 0. This CDR3 is built from 13 residues. Sequenced sample: memory CD4+ T cells sorted from blood. The sample's subset: CD45RA-negative fraction. The genes are TRBV15 and TRBJ2-2, with TRBD1 identical over 7 bases. This receptor was obtained from a woman in her twenties or thirties in good health. CDR3 sequence reads: CATSRGQTGELFF. The CDR3 DNA sequence: TGTGCCACCAGCAGGGGACAGACCGGGGAGCTGTTTTTT.